Listed below are T cell receptor beta chains from one sample, sequenced in a study of CD8 T cells in ankylosing spondylitis. TCRdb reprocessed the 5' RACE reads with MiXCR, giving one entry per CDR3 protein. Seen here are some 290,000 distinct CDR3 sequences, 15% to 20% observed once, and the top ten hold roughly 7.4%. Sequencing was done on a sample of blood, either unsorted or a sorted T cell fraction (not recorded which). The source of these receptors is a male donor with ankylosing spondylitis or in good health (not recorded which). Each CDR3 is given without its conserved first and last residue. A D gene is named only where the DNA matches it firmly.

D	V	J	CDR3
TRBD1	TRBV2	TRBJ1-1	ASSQTGLNTEAF
NA	TRBV15	TRBJ1-2	ATSRDGIGGDGYT
NA	TRBV20-1	TRBJ1-6	SASRGVGTSPLH
NA	TRBV6-5	TRBJ1-5	ASSYSRNSNQPQH
NA	TRBV6-5	TRBJ1-5	ASSYGGFNQPQH
NA	TRBV5-5	TRBJ1-5	ASSVSPNQPQH
NA	TRBV10-3	TRBJ1-5	AISESPGQPQH
TRBD1	TRBV3-1	TRBJ1-6	ASSQGTGGNSPLH
TRBD2	TRBV7-9	TRBJ2-3	ASSDGGAYTQY
NA	TRBV3-1	TRBJ2-1	ASSQDQWEF
TRBD1	TRBV24-1	TRBJ2-2	ATMDRSTGELF
NA	TRBV12-3/TRBV12-4	TRBJ2-3	ASSAYTDTQY
TRBD2	TRBV11-2	TRBJ2-5	ASSLVAVAGGRYETQY
NA	TRBV9	TRBJ2-2	ASSPQGNTGELF
TRBD2	TRBV7-8	TRBJ2-1	ASSLAGGSVLLEQF
TRBD1	TRBV12-3/TRBV12-4	TRBJ2-2	ASTRDSSTGELF
TRBD1	TRBV10-3	TRBJ2-2	AISEGTGFFRGELF
NA	TRBV18	TRBJ1-1	ASSPPGKWTEAF
NA	TRBV2	TRBJ2-1	ASRGRDNDNEQF
TRBD2	TRBV7-8	TRBJ2-4	ASCPGTSGGIAKNIQY
NA	TRBV5-1	TRBJ2-2	ASSLDPGLAGELF
TRBD1	TRBV28	TRBJ1-5	ANQGGNQPQH
NA	TRBV20-1	TRBJ2-5	SAGGGAPETQY
NA	TRBV7-7	TRBJ1-1	ASSLAWGTEAF
NA	TRBV12-3/TRBV12-4	TRBJ2-3	ASSFGAGNTQY
NA	TRBV6-1	TRBJ2-3	ASRRDILTDTQY
NA	TRBV29-1	TRBJ2-1	SVAEVGEQF
TRBD1	TRBV28	TRBJ1-2	ASRQTGGYGYT
TRBD2	TRBV27	TRBJ2-3	ASTSSGTSTDTQY
TRBD1	TRBV4-2	TRBJ2-3	ASSDSTGTQGLFYTDTQY
TRBD2	TRBV11-2	TRBJ2-5	ASSLFGLAGRETQY
NA	TRBV5-1	TRBJ1-1	ASRIGQKNTEAF
NA	TRBV11-2	TRBJ2-2	ASGPDSGELF
TRBD2	TRBV5-1	TRBJ2-1	ASSLTSGSFYEQF
NA	TRBV2	TRBJ2-2	ASRRQAATGELF
NA	TRBV27	TRBJ2-1	ASIQRRSSYNEQF
NA	TRBV20-1	TRBJ2-5	SAEGHRVNQETQY
NA	TRBV3-1	TRBJ1-4	ASSLEAERDGEKLF
TRBD1	TRBV14	TRBJ1-4	ASNLWTGLPSKEKLF
TRBD2	TRBV27	TRBJ2-1	ASSLLSGTSGRIEQF
TRBD1	TRBV7-8	TRBJ2-3	ASSLDGRTGGTDTQY
TRBD1	TRBV24-1	TRBJ1-2	ATSAETGDGYT
NA	TRBV5-1	TRBJ1-3	ASSLGRGNSGNTIY
NA	TRBV5-1	TRBJ2-6	ASSLDGTGANVLT
NA	TRBV27	TRBJ2-5	ASSLSYSLQETQY